The 30 T cell receptor beta chains given below trace back to one sample, sequenced in a study of response to subunit inactivated influenza vaccine. Each CDR3 protein gets one entry after TCRdb re-called the RT-PCR reads with MiXCR. The sample yields around 200,000 distinct CDR3 sequences, around 12% seen once. The sample was also reused in another study, on T cells expressing NK-cell markers. From that second work: Scientists made TCR beta cDNA using 5'RACE template switching with UMIs.

The sequences come from CD8+ T cells sorted from PBMCs, collected 12 days after vaccination. The receptors stem from a man over 45 who received an inactivated influenza vaccine.

The chain carries TRBV5-1 and TRBJ2-1, with a possible D match to TRBD1 (6 bases). Trimming cost V 2 bases and J 7 bases, with 13 bases left between them. The CDR3 extends over 14 amino acids. Germline loops: CDR1 SGHRS, CDR2 YFSETQ. As DNA, the CDR3 is TGCGCCAGCAGCTTTATGTGGGGGCCGAATGAGCAGTTCTTC. It is translated as CASSFMWGPNEQFF.

The chain carries TRBV9 and TRBJ2-1; 9 bases line up with TRBD1. V shed 3 bases, J shed 5 bases, and the junction held 6 bases outside the gene matches. The germline CDR1 and CDR2 sequences are SGDLS and YYNGEE. The CDR3 sequence is 15 residues long. The CDR3 is CASSARTGENNEQFF. The CDR3 bases are TGTGCCAGCAGCGCCCGGACAGGGGAAAACAATGAGCAGTTCTTC.

J is TRBJ2-1 and V is TRBV7-6; D is undetermined. Trimming took off 1 base at V and 6 bases at J, with 16 bases between the two ends. This CDR3 has 16 amino acids. Germline V gene lookup returns CDR1 SGHVS and CDR2 FNYEAQ. The CDR3 is CASSLVRTAILNEQFF. The CDR3 DNA reads TGTGCCAGCAGCTTAGTTCGTACGGCTATCCTCAATGAGCAGTTCTTC. Complete variable domain (other parts from reference TRBV7-6 and TRBJ2-1): GAGVSQSPRYKVTKRGQDVALRCDPISGHVSLYWYRQALGQGPEFLTYFNYEAQQDKSGLPNDRFSAERPEGSISTLTIQRTEQRDSAMYRCASSLVRTAILNEQFFGPGTRLTVL.

There are many counts of this clonotype. The gene calls are TRBV4-3 and TRBJ2-7, with D perhaps matching TRBD1 or TRBD2 (5 bases each). Trimming shortened V by 4 bases and J by 3 bases, and 16 bases separated the two germline ends. The germline CDR1 and CDR2 sequences are LGHNA and YSLEER. This CDR3 has 15 residues. The chain's CDR3 is CASSRSVGESYEQYF. In DNA form, the CDR3 reads TGCGCCAGCAGCCGAAGCGTGGGGGAAAGCTACGAGCAGTACTTC.

The chain employs TRBV5-6 and TRBJ2-5, with D tentatively TRBD1 (6 bases). Germline loops: CDR1 SGHDT, CDR2 YYEEEE. V gave up 4 bases and J gave up 1 base, with 17 bases separating them. The CDR3 length is 16 residues. In DNA form, the CDR3 reads TGTGCCAGCAGCCAGGACAGTACACACATCCAAGAGACCCAGTACTTC. Its protein product is CASSQDSTHIQETQYF.

This clonotype has ten or more counts. The CDR3 region is CASSQWIGGDLAKNIQYF. The DNA of the CDR3 is TGCGCCAGCAGCCAATGGATCGGGGGGGACCTAGCCAAAAACATTCAGTACTTC. The genes are TRBV4-1 and TRBJ2-4, with 8 bases aligning to TRBD2. V dropped 2 bases and J dropped 0; count of bases not matched to a gene: 9. Germline V gene sequence: CDR1 MGHRA, CDR2 YSYEKL. CDR3 size: 18 residues.

In its sample, this clonotype was seen a few times. The chain recombines TRBV20-1 with TRBJ2-5; tentatively, D is TRBD1 (6 bases). Trimming left V 3 bases short and J 5 bases short, with 25 bases between. The CDR3 is 17 amino acids. CDR1 and CDR2 from the germline V gene are DFQATT and SNEGSKA (reference sequence). In nucleotides, the CDR3 is TGCAGTGCTAGTCTCCCGAGGACAGCCCCGATATGGGAGACCCAGTACTTC. It encodes CSASLPRTAPIWETQYF.

This clonotype was seen a handful of times. The V gene is TRBV6-2 or TRBV6-3, the J gene TRBJ1-2; D remains ambiguous. V gave up 6 bases and J gave up 7 bases, with 6 bases separating them. Looked up from germline, CDR1 is MNHEY and CDR2 is SVGEGT. The CDR3 totals 10 residues. CDR3: CASRDVGYTF. The DNA for the CDR3 is TGTGCCAGCAGGGACGTTGGCTACACCTTC.

This clonotype appeared a few times. J is TRBJ1-2 and V is TRBV28; 9 bases fit TRBD1. Germline values: CDR1 MDHEN, CDR2 SYDVKM. J was trimmed by 1 base and V by 1 base; bases with no gene match: 7. CDR3 length: 17 residues. In DNA, the CDR3 is TGTGCCAGCAGTTTATTGGGACAGGGTATATTTAACTATGGCTACACCTTC. The encoded protein is CASSLLGQGIFNYGYTF.

In this sample, this clonotype turned up many times. DNA for the CDR3: TGTGCCACCCCCCCAATAGGCTATGGCTACACCTTC. Residues: CATPPIGYGYTF. The chain combines TRBV24-1 with TRBJ1-2; D unresolved. The CDR3 totals 12 residues. Trimming took 9 bases from V and 4 from J, leaving 11 bases between them. Germline V gives CDR1 KGHDR, CDR2 SFDVKD.

This clonotype has only a few counts. The CDR3 DNA follows: TGCAGTGCTGAGGACCCCCGGTCGGGTGGCTACACCTTC. Translating it yields CSAEDPRSGGYTF. The gene calls are TRBV20-1 and TRBJ1-2, with D hard to call. V lost 5 bases, J lost 7 bases, and 17 bases lay in between. This CDR3 spans 13 amino acids. Per the germline V gene, CDR1 is DFQATT and CDR2 is SNEGSKA (reference sequence).

This chain uses TRBV6-1 with TRBJ2-5, with a weak D call TRBD1 (5 bases). Germline CDR1 MNHNS, CDR2 SASEGT. The CDR3 totals 14 residues. DNA for the CDR3: TGTGCTGTAAGCAGGAACAGGAGAGAGCAGACCCAGTACTTC. Protein product: CAVSRNRREQTQYF.

V and J are TRBV6-5 and TRBJ2-2, with TRBD1 matching 9 bases. The junction had 8 bases not matched to a gene; V was cut back by 2 bases and J by 7 bases. The CDR3 covers 16 residues. CDR1 and CDR2 (germline): MNHEY, SVGAGI. The CDR3 sequence is CASSYEGQGLNGELFF. CDR3 nucleotide sequence: TGTGCCAGCAGTTACGAAGGACAGGGGTTGAACGGGGAGCTGTTTTTT.

A few counts support this clonotype. The gene calls are TRBV12-3 or TRBV12-4 and TRBJ2-1, with D possibly TRBD1 on 6 matching bases. V was trimmed by 5 bases and J by 9 bases, leaving 14 bases between them. The CDR3 consists of 13 residues. CDR3 amino acids: CASSHKQGTEQFF. The CDR3 DNA follows: TGTGCCAGCAGTCATAAACAGGGCACTGAGCAGTTCTTC.

This clonotype was counted at least ten times. The rearrangement links TRBV29-1 to TRBJ1-1, with unresolved D. Between the trimmed V and J ends, which lost 4 bases and 0 bases, there was a span of 0 bases. Germline CDR1 SQVTM, CDR2 ANQGSEA. The CDR3 loop spans 10 amino acids. CDR3 residues: CSVVNTEAFF. CDR3 nucleotides: TGCAGCGTTGTGAACACTGAAGCTTTCTTT. Variable domain in full (rest from reference TRBV29-1 and TRBJ1-1): SAVISQKPSRDICQRGTSLTIQCQVDSQVTMMFWYRQQPGQSLTLIATANQGSEATYESGFVIDKFPISRPNLTFSTLTVSNMSPEDSSIYLCSVVNTEAFFGQGTRLTVV.

There are many counts of this clonotype. The chain recombines TRBV28 with TRBJ2-1; 10 bases are a match to TRBD1. The CDR3 length is 16 residues. Germline V gene lookup returns CDR1 MDHEN and CDR2 SYDVKM. J lost 6 bases, V lost 5 bases, and 10 bases had no gene match. Written as DNA, the CDR3 is TGTGCCAGCAGTACTCAGACAGGGGGCGCGACCAATGAGCAGTTCTTC. Translating gives CASSTQTGGATNEQFF.

This clonotype has ten or more counts. V and J are TRBV7-2 and TRBJ2-7, with D possibly matching TRBD1 (5 bases). CDR1 is SGHTA and CDR2 is FQGNSA in the germline V gene. This CDR3 spans 14 amino acids. The germline V and J ends were trimmed by 5 bases and 2 bases, with 13 bases remaining between them. CDR3 DNA sequence: TGTGCCAGCAGCCCTTGGGGCAGTACCTACGAGCAGTACTTC. Translating gives CASSPWGSTYEQYF. The whole variable domain, filled in from reference TRBV7-2 and TRBJ2-7, reads GAGVSQSPSNKVTEKGKDVELRCDPISGHTALYWYRQSLGQGLEFLIYFQGNSAPDKSGLPSDRFSAERTGGSVSTLTIQRTQQEDSAVYLCASSPWGSTYEQYFGPGTRLTVT.

This clonotype was counted only a few times. V usage is TRBV27 and J usage is TRBJ2-5; 7 nucleotides line up with TRBD1. V shed 4 bases and J 4 bases; nucleotides not matched to a gene: 9. The germline gives CDR1 MNHEY, CDR2 SMNVEV (reference sequence). The CDR3 spans 15 residues. Here the CDR3 reads CASSSYRGRGETQYF. The CDR3 DNA reads TGTGCCAGCAGTTCATACAGGGGAAGGGGAGAGACCCAGTACTTC.

The V gene is TRBV28, the J gene TRBJ2-5; 10 bases agree with TRBD1. From germline, CDR1 is MDHEN and CDR2 SYDVKM. The V segment lost 2 bases and the J segment 5 bases; nucleotides outside the gene matches: 14. The CDR3 loop spans 18 amino acids. The CDR3 region has the DNA TGTGCCAGCAGTTTAAGGTTGACAGGGGGCGCGCAGTTGGAGACCCAGTACTTC. This codes for CASSLRLTGGAQLETQYF. Drawing the rest from reference TRBV28 and TRBJ2-5, the complete variable domain is DVKVTQSSRYLVKRTGEKVFLECVQDMDHENMFWYRQDPGLGLRLIYFSYDVKMKEKGDIPEGYSVSREKKERFSLILESASTNQTSMYLCASSLRLTGGAQLETQYFGPGTRLLVL.

V usage is TRBV15 and J usage is TRBJ2-1; 9 nucleotides agree with TRBD2. The trim removed 3 bases at V and 4 bases at J, leaving 4 bases unmatched. Germline V gene data show CDR1 as LNHNV and CDR2 as YYDKDF (reference sequence). The CDR3 length is 15 residues. The CDR3 sequence: CATSSSGSFYNEQFF. The CDR3 DNA follows: TGTGCCACCAGCAGTAGCGGGAGTTTTTACAATGAGCAGTTCTTC. Based on the CDR3 plus reference TRBV15 and TRBJ2-1, the full variable domain is DAMVIQNPRYQVTQFGKPVTLSCSQTLNHNVMYWYQQKSSQAPKLLFHYYDKDFNNEADTPDNFQSRRPNTSFCFLDIRSPGLGDTAMYLCATSSSGSFYNEQFFGPGTRLTVL.

The CDR3, as DNA: TGCGCCAGCAGCTTGGTGGCCGGGGACAGGGGACGATACGAGCAGTACTTC. Translation gives CASSLVAGDRGRYEQYF. The rearrangement uses TRBV5-1 and TRBJ2-7, with 10 bases that match TRBD1. Trimming at V came to 0 bases and at J to 4 bases, leaving 10 bases not matched to a gene. Germline loops: CDR1 SGHRS, CDR2 YFSETQ. The CDR3 has 17 amino acids.

This clonotype was found a few times. DNA for the CDR3: TGTGCCAGCAGTTTCCGGGATTACGCCTTTACCCAGTACTTC. As protein: CASSFRDYAFTQYF. The chain couples TRBV12-3 or TRBV12-4 to TRBJ2-5, with a possible D match to TRBD2 (5 bases). Trimming pared 3 bases from V and 8 bases from J, leaving 16 bases between. The CDR3 totals 14 residues.

The chain uses TRBV9 and TRBJ2-7, with D perhaps matching TRBD2 (5 bases). Per germline, CDR1 SGDLS and CDR2 YYNGEE. V lost 4 bases to trimming and J lost 1 base, with 15 bases between them. The CDR3 is 15 residues long. CDR3 protein: CASSPEGSRSYEQYF. The CDR3 bases are TGTGCCAGCAGCCCCGAGGGCTCGAGGTCCTACGAGCAGTACTTC.

This clonotype was recorded a few times. The chain employs TRBV20-1 and TRBJ2-7; no definite D call. Trimming pared 1 base from V and 5 bases from J, leaving 6 bases between. Per germline, CDR1 DFQATT and CDR2 SNEGSKA (reference sequence). CDR3 length: 11 amino acids. CDR3 in DNA: TGCAGTGCTAGAGTGATTAACGAGCAGTACTTC. Translation: CSARVINEQYF.

This clonotype was detected ten times or more. The chain recombines TRBV28 with TRBJ2-7; unclear D gene. This CDR3 region has 15 residues. Germline CDR1 and CDR2: MDHEN and SYDVKM. Trimming shortened V by 2 bases and J by 4 bases, and 15 bases separated the two germline ends. CDR3 DNA: TGTGCCAGCAGTTTAGGGGAAGGGATTGCGTACGAGCAGTACTTC. The encoded protein is CASSLGEGIAYEQYF.

The rearrangement joins TRBV20-1 to TRBJ2-1, with D tentatively TRBD2 (6 bases). The CDR3 extends over 13 amino acids. Germline assignment: CDR1 DFQATT and CDR2 SNEGSKA (reference sequence). V shed 3 bases and J shed 4 bases, with 10 bases lying between them. The DNA of the CDR3 is TGCAGTGCTAGGGCTAGCGAATACAATGAGCAGTTCTTC. Residues: CSARASEYNEQFF.

Only a few counts were recorded for this clonotype. The V call is TRBV9, the J call TRBJ2-2; D perhaps matches TRBD1 (5 bases). Trimming pared 4 bases from V and 0 bases from J, leaving 13 bases between. The CDR3 extends over 16 amino acids. Germline V gene sequence: CDR1 SGDLS, CDR2 YYNGEE. For the CDR3, the DNA is TGTGCCAGCAGCATGCAGGGTGCGCCGAACACCGGGGAGCTGTTTTTT. It is translated as CASSMQGAPNTGELFF. Supplemented by reference TRBV9 and TRBJ2-2, the full variable domain reads DSGVTQTPKHLITATGQRVTLRCSPRSGDLSVYWYQQSLDQGLQFLIQYYNGEERAKGNILERFSAQQFPDLHSELNLSSLELGDSALYFCASSMQGAPNTGELFFGEGSRLTVL.

This clonotype has a handful of counts. This chain connects TRBV18 to TRBJ2-3, with TRBD1 matching 8 bases. This CDR3 has 14 amino acids. V trimming: 4 bases; J trimming: 4 bases; junction bases outside the gene matches: 4. Looked up from germline, CDR1 is KGHSH and CDR2 is LQKENI. CDR3 protein: CASSRGQGPDTQYF. The CDR3 DNA reads TGTGCCAGCTCACGCGGACAGGGCCCAGATACGCAGTATTTT.

This clonotype showed up many times. V gene TRBV3-1 combines with J gene TRBJ1-1; the D is unclear. The CDR3 is 14 residues long. CDR1 and CDR2 from the germline V gene are LGHDT and YNNKEL (reference sequence). V lost 0 bases, J lost 1 base, and 6 bases lay in between. Written as DNA, the CDR3 is TGTGCCAGCAGCCAAGATGTGACGAACACTGAAGCTTTCTTT. Amino acid sequence: CASSQDVTNTEAFF.

This clonotype is judged medium-sized. This chain links TRBV4-1 with TRBJ1-5; 9 bases are a match to TRBD1. Germline CDR1 reads MGHRA; CDR2 reads YSYEKL. The CDR3 extends over 15 amino acids. The J segment lost 6 bases and the V segment lost 3 bases, leaving 6 bases of the junction unmatched. The CDR3 is CASSQAGQGGQPQHF. The CDR3, as DNA: TGCGCCAGCAGCCAGGCGGGACAGGGAGGTCAGCCCCAGCATTTT.